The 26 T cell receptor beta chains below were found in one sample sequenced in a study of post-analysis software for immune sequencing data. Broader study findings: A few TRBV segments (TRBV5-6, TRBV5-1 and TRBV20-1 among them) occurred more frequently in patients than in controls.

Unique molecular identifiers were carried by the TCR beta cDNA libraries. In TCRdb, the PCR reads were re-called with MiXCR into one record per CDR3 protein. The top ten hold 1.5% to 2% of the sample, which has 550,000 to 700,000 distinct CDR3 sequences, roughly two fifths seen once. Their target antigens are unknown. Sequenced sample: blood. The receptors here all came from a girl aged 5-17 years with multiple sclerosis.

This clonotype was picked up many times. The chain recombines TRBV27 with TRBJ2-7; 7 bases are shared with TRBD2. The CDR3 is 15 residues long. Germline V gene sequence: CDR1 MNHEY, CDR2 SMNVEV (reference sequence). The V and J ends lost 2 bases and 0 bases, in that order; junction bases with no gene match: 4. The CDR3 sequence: CASSLGGGSSYEQYF. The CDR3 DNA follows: TGTGCCAGCAGTTTAGGAGGCGGGAGCTCCTACGAGCAGTACTTC.

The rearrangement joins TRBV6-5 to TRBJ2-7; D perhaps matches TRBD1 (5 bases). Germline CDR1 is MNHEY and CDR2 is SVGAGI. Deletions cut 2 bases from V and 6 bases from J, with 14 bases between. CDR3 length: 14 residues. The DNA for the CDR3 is TGTGCCAGCAGTTACAGCCAGGGCTTGGCCGAGCAGTACTTC. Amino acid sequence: CASSYSQGLAEQYF.

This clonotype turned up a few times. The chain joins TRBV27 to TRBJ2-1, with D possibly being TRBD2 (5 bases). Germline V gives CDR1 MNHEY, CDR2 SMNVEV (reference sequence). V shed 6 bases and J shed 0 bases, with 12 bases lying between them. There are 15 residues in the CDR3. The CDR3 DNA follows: TGTGCCAGCAGCCCGGACTTCGGCTCCTACAATGAGCAGTTCTTC. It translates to CASSPDFGSYNEQFF.

CDR3 region: CATSGSYNEQFF. The CDR3 DNA reads as TGTGCCACCAGTGGGAGCTACAATGAGCAGTTCTTC. The chain couples TRBV24-1 to TRBJ2-1; D gene uncertain. Germline-derived CDR1 and CDR2 are KGHDR and SFDVKD. V was clipped by 5 bases and J by 3 bases, with 4 bases between them. The CDR3 length is 12 residues.

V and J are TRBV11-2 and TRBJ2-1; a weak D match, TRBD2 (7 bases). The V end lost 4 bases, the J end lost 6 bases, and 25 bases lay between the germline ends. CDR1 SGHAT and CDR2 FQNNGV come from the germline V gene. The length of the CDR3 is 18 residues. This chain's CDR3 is CASSSLLPTSEGGNEQFF. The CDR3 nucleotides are TGTGCCAGCAGCTCGCTCTTACCAACTAGCGAGGGGGGCAATGAGCAGTTCTTC.

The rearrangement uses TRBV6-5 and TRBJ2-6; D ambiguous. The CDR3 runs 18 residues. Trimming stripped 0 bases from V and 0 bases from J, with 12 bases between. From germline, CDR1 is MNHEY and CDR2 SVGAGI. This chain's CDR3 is CASSYSFRPSSGANVLTF. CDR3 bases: TGTGCCAGCAGTTACTCTTTCAGACCGAGCTCTGGGGCCAACGTCCTGACTTTC.

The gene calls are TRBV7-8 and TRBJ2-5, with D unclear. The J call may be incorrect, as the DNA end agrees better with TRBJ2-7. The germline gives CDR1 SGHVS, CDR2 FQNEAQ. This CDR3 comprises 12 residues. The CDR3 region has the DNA TGTGCCAGCAGGGAGCCCATGGGCGAGCAGTACTTC. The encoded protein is CASREPMGEQYF.

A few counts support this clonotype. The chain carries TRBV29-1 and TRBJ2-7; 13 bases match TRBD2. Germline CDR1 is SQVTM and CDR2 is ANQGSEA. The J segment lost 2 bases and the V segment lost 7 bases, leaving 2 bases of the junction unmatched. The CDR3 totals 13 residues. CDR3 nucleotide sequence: TGCAGCGCGGGACTAGCGGGGACCTACGAGCAGTACTTC. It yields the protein CSAGLAGTYEQYF.

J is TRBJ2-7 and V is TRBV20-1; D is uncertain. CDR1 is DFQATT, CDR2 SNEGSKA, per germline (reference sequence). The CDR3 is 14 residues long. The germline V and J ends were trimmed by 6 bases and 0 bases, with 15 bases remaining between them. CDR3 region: CSASWADTSYEQYF. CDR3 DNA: TGCAGTGCGTCTTGGGCAGACACCTCCTACGAGCAGTACTTC.

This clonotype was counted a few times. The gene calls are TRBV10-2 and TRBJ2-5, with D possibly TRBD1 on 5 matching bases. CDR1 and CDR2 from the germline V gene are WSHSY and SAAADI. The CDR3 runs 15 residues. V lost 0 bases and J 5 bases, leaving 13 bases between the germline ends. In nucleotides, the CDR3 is TGCGCCAGCAGTGAGTCGTCCGTGGGGCCGGAGACCCAGTACTTC. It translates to CASSESSVGPETQYF.

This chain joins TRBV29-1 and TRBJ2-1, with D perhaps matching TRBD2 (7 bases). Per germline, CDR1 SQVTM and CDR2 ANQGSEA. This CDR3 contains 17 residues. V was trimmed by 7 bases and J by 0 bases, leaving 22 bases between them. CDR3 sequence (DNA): TGCAGCGAGAACTGGAGGGGGGGAGGGAGCTCCTACAATGAGCAGTTCTTC. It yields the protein CSENWRGGGSSYNEQFF.

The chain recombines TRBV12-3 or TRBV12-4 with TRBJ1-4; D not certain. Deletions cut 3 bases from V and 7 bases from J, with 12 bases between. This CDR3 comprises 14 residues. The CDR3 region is CASSLERAGEKLFF. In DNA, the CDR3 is TGTGCCAGCAGTTTGGAAAGGGCCGGTGAAAAACTGTTTTTT.

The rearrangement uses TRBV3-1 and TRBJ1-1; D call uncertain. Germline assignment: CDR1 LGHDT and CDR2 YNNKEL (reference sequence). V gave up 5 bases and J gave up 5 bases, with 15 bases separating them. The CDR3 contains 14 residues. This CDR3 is CASSAGPEGTEAFF. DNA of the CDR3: TGTGCCAGCAGCGCGGGCCCCGAAGGGACTGAAGCTTTCTTT.

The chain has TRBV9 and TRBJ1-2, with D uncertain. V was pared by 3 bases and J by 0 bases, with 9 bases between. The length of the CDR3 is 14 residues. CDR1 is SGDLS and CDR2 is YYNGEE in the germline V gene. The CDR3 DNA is TGTGCCAGCAGCGGAGGCTCACCTAACTATGGCTACACCTTC. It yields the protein CASSGGSPNYGYTF.

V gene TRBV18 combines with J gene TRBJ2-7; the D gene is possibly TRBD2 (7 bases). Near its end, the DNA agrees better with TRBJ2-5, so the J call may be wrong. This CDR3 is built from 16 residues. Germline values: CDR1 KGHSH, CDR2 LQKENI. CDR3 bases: TGTGCCAGCTCAGCTGCTGCGGGGGCGCCGATGGAGACCCAGTACTTC. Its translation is CASSAAAGAPMETQYF.

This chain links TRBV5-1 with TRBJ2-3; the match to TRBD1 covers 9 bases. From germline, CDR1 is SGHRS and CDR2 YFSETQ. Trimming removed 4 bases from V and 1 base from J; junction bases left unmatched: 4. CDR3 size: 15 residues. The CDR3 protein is CASSAGTGRTDTQYF. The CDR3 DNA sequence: TGCGCCAGCAGCGCCGGGACAGGGCGCACAGATACGCAGTATTTT.

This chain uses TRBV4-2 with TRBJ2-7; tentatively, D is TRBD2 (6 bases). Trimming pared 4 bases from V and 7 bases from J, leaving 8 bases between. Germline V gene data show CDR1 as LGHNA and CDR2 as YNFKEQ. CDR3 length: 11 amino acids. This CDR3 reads CASSPGVEQYF. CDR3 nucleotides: TGTGCCAGCAGCCCGGGGGTTGAGCAGTACTTC.

CDR3 in DNA: TGTGCCAGCAGTTTAAAGCGGTTCTCCTATAATTCACCCCTCCACTTT. This translates into CASSLKRFSYNSPLHF. The V gene is TRBV27, the J gene TRBJ1-6; D gene ambiguous. Trimming stripped 2 bases from V and 0 bases from J, with 8 bases between. The V gene's germline CDR1 is MNHEY and CDR2 SMNVEV (reference sequence). CDR3 length: 16 amino acids.

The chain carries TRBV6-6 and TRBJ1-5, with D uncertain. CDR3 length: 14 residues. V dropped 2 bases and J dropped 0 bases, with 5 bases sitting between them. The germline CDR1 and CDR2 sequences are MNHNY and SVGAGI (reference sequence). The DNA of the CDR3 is TGTGCCAGCAGTTACGGGCCTAGCAATCAGCCCCAGCATTTT. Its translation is CASSYGPSNQPQHF.

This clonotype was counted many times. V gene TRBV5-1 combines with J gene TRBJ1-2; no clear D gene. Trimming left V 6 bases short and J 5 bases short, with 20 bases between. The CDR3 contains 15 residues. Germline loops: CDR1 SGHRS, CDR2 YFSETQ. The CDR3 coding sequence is TGCGCCAGCACCACCGTGGCAGGCGGGCCTTATGGCTACACCTTC. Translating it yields CASTTVAGGPYGYTF.

The CDR3 is CSARGVRGNNEQYF. The CDR3 DNA reads as TGCAGTGCTAGAGGGGTCAGGGGGAACAACGAGCAGTACTTC. V usage is TRBV20-1 and J usage is TRBJ2-4; 7 bases fit TRBD1. The DNA end is more similar to TRBJ2-7, so the J call may be wrong. The CDR3 has 14 amino acids. Looked up from germline, CDR1 is DFQATT and CDR2 is SNEGSKA (reference sequence).

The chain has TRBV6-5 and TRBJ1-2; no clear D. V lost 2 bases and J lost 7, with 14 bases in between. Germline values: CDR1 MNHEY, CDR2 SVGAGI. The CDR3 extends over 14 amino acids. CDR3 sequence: CASSYQPLYVGYTF. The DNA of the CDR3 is TGTGCCAGCAGTTACCAACCCTTATACGTTGGCTACACCTTC.

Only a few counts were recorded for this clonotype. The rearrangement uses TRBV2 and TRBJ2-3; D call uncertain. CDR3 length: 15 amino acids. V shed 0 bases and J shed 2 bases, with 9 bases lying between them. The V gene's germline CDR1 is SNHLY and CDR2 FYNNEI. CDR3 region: CASSEAGSNTDTQYF. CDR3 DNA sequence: TGTGCCAGCAGTGAAGCGGGATCAAACACAGATACGCAGTATTTT.

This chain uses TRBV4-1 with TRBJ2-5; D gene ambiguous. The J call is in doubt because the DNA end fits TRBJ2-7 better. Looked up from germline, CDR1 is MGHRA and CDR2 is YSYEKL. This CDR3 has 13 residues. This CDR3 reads CASSQAPLPEQYF. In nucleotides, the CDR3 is TGCGCCAGCAGCCAAGCCCCCTTACCCGAGCAGTACTTC.

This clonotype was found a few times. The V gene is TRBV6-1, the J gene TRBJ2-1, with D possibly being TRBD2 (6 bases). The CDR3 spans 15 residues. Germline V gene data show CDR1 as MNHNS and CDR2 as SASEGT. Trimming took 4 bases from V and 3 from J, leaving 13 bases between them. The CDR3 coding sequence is TGTGCCAGCAGTGTGGTGGGCGGGAACTACAATGAGCAGTTCTTC. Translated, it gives CASSVVGGNYNEQFF.

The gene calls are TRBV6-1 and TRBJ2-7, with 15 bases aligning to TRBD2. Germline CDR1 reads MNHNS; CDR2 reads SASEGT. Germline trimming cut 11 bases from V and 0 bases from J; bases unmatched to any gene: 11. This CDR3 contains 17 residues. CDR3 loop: CACCGGLAGGSSYEQYF. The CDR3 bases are TGTGCCTGCTGTGGTGGACTAGCGGGAGGGTCCTCCTACGAGCAGTACTTC.